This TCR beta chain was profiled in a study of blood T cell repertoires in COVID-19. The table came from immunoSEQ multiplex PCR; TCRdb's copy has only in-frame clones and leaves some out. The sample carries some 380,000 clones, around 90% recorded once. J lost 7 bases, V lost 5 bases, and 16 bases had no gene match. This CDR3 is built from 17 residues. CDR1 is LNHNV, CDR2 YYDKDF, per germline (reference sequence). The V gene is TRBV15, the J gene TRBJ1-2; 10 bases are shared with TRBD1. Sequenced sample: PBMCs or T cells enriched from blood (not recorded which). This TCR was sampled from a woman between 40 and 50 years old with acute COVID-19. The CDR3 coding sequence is TGTGCCACCAGCGGTTCCGGGACAGGGGTGATCAAGGGTGGCTACACCTTC. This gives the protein CATSGSGTGVIKGGYTF.